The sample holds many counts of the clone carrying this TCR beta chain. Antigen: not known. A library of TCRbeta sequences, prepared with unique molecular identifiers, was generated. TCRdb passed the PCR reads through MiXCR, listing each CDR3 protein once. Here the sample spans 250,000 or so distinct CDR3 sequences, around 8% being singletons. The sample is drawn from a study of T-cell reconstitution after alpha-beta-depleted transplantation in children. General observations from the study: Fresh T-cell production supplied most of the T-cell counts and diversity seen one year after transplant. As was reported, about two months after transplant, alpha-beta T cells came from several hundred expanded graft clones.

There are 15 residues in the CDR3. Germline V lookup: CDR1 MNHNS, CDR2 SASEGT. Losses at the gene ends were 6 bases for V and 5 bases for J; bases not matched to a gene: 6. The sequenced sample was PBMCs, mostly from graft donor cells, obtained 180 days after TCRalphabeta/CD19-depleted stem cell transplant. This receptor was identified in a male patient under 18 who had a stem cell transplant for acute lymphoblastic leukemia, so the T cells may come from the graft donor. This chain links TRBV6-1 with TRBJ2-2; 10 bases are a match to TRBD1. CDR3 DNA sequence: TGTGCCAGCAGCACCGGGACAGGGGATACCGGGGAGCTGTTTTTT. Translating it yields CASSTGTGDTGELFF.